This TCR beta chain originates from a study of blood T cell repertoires in COVID-19. Germline V gives CDR1 MNHEY, CDR2 SMNVEV (reference sequence). This CDR3 has 14 amino acids. The ends were cut back, 3 bases at V and 1 base at J, with 8 bases in the middle. Generated by immunoSEQ multiplex PCR, the TCRdb table keeps only in-frame clones and is missing some. The sample has a few hundred thousand clones, roughly 90% seen once; the top ten hold 2.9%. The sample comprised peripheral blood. V usage is TRBV27 and J usage is TRBJ2-3, with D hard to call. The TCR was taken from a woman under 40 with COVID-19, enrolled during active disease. Here the CDR3 reads CASSFTGGTDTQYF. The CDR3 DNA is TGTGCCAGCAGTTTCACGGGTGGCACAGATACGCAGTATTTT.